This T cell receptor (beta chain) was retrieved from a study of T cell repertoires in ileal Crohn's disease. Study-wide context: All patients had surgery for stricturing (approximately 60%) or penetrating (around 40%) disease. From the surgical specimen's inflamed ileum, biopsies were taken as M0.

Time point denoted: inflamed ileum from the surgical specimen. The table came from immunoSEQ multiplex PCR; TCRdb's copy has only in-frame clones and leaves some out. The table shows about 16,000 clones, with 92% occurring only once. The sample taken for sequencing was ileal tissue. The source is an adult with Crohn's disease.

The CDR3 bases are TGTGCCAGCAGCGTGGGACAGTTAAACACTGAAGCTTTCTTT. Amino acids: CASSVGQLNTEAFF. J is TRBJ1-1 and V is TRBV9; TRBD1 matches 7 bases. The CDR3 sequence is 14 residues long. The J segment lost 2 bases and the V segment lost 2 bases, leaving 3 bases of the junction unmatched. The germline V gene has CDR1 SGDLS and CDR2 YYNGEE.